This TCR beta chain was identified in a study of neurological immune-mediated disorders. This clonotype has a handful of counts. As yet, its antigen is unknown. V lost 4 bases to trimming and J lost 4 bases; unmatched junction nucleotides: 7. The CDR3 sequence is 15 residues long. Germline V CDR1 and CDR2: DFQATT, SNEGSKA (reference sequence). From the 5' RACE reads, TCRdb called clonotypes with MiXCR, one entry per CDR3 protein. The sample records around 46,000 distinct CDR3 sequences, under 2% being singletons. General observations from the study: One related-CDR3 cluster, which may be a signature, held the repertoires of 18 of 34 multiple sclerosis patients after phylogenetic grouping. None of the CDR3 amino acid sequences in expanded clones turned up in more than one subject, which points to private repertoires in all groups.

The chain links TRBV20-1 to TRBJ2-3, with 11 bases that match TRBD2. Sample: PBMCs. The receptor's source is a woman aged 40 to 50 with multiple sclerosis. DNA of the CDR3: TGCAGTGCTACCCGGAGTAGCGGGGGGGCAGATACGCAGTATTTT. Amino acid sequence: CSATRSSGGADTQYF.